The 20 T cell receptor beta chains reported below all come from one sample, sequenced in a study of T-cell reconstitution after alpha-beta-depleted transplantation in children. Unique molecular identifiers were incorporated during preparation of the TCRbeta library. TCRdb re-analysed the PCR reads in MiXCR, keeping a single row per CDR3 protein. This table holds hundreds of thousands of distinct CDR3 sequences, under 15% found once. Sequenced material: PBMCs, taken before TCRalphabeta/CD19-depleted stem cell transplant. The source of these receptors is a girl aged 2 to 9 with congenital amegakaryocytic thrombocytopenia, due to receive a stem cell transplant.

This clonotype was detected a few times. V and J are TRBV4-1 and TRBJ1-5; D is uncertain. There are 15 residues in the CDR3. CDR1 and CDR2 (germline): MGHRA, YSYEKL. V lost 3 bases and J lost 5, with 14 bases in between. The CDR3 region is CASSQAGSSYQPQHF. CDR3 nucleotides: TGCGCCAGCAGCCAGGCTGGGAGTTCATATCAGCCCCAGCATTTT.

The chain recombines TRBV12-3 or TRBV12-4 with TRBJ2-2; D uncertain. This CDR3 comprises 15 residues. The V and J ends lost 6 bases and 1 base respectively, with 12 bases between them. In DNA form, the CDR3 reads TGTGCCAGCAGCGAGAGACGGTTGAACACCGGGGAGCTGTTTTTT. It yields the protein CASSERRLNTGELFF.

The chain links TRBV29-1 to TRBJ2-5; D may be TRBD2 (5 bases). The germline gives CDR1 SQVTM, CDR2 ANQGSEA. The CDR3 contains 14 residues. V was clipped by 3 bases and J by 5 bases, with 16 bases between them. Here the CDR3 DNA reads TGCAGCGTTGAGGGTGGAGCGGATGACGAGACCCAGTACTTC. This encodes CSVEGGADDETQYF.

Ten or more counts support this clonotype. CDR3 in amino acids: CASSMGLAGKDTQYF. The DNA of the CDR3 is TGTGCCAGCAGCATGGGACTAGCGGGAAAGGATACGCAGTATTTT. This chain uses TRBV7-3 with TRBJ2-3; 13 positions agree with TRBD2. In germline, CDR1 is SGHTA, CDR2 FQGTGA. The V and J ends lost 5 bases and 6 bases, in that order; junction bases with no gene match: 5. This CDR3 has 15 amino acids.

This clonotype was seen at least ten times. This chain connects TRBV20-1 to TRBJ2-2; D remains ambiguous. V was cut by 3 bases and J by 4 bases, with 9 bases left in between. The CDR3 sequence is 13 residues long. Looked up from germline, CDR1 is DFQATT and CDR2 is SNEGSKA (reference sequence). CDR3 DNA sequence: TGCAGTGCTAGCTCTAGTAGCACCGGGGAGCTGTTTTTT. Translating it yields CSASSSSTGELFF.

The chain combines TRBV5-1 with TRBJ2-5; 14 positions match TRBD2. Germline values: CDR1 SGHRS, CDR2 YFSETQ. The J segment lost 4 bases and the V segment lost 4 bases, leaving 3 bases of the junction unmatched. The CDR3 is 15 amino acids. The CDR3 reads CASSGGLAGGETQYF. The DNA for the CDR3 is TGCGCCAGCAGCGGAGGACTAGCGGGAGGAGAGACCCAGTACTTC.

This rearrangement joins TRBV18 to TRBJ2-5; unclear D gene. V lost 0 bases to trimming and J lost 4 bases, with 12 bases between them. The CDR3 spans 15 residues. Germline V gene data show CDR1 as KGHSH and CDR2 as LQKENI. CDR3 sequence reads: CASSPPSSPRETQYF. The CDR3 coding sequence is TGTGCCAGCTCACCACCAAGTTCCCCGAGAGAGACCCAGTACTTC.

This clonotype has more than one count but fewer than ten. This rearrangement joins TRBV20-1 to TRBJ2-7; D may be TRBD1 or TRBD2 (5 bases each). Trimming removed 3 bases from V and 0 bases from J, with 12 bases in between. Germline V gives CDR1 DFQATT, CDR2 SNEGSKA (reference sequence). The length of the CDR3 is 14 residues. The CDR3 DNA reads as TGCAGTGCTAGCCGGGACCCGAGCTCCTACGAGCAGTACTTC. It translates to CSASRDPSSYEQYF.

V is TRBV15 and J is TRBJ2-1, with TRBD2 matching 8 bases. The CDR3 loop spans 17 amino acids. Germline CDR1 is LNHNV and CDR2 is YYDKDF (reference sequence). J lost 5 bases, V lost 0 bases, and 9 bases had no gene match. In nucleotides, the CDR3 is TGTGCCACCAGCAGAGATTCGTTCCGGGAGGGAAACAATGAGCAGTTCTTC. This gives the protein CATSRDSFREGNNEQFF.

This clonotype was detected many times. V usage is TRBV9 and J usage is TRBJ2-1; possibly TRBD2 for D (6 bases). Trimming shortened V by 1 base and J by 5 bases, and 13 bases separated the two germline ends. This CDR3 is built from 15 residues. The germline CDR1 and CDR2 sequences are SGDLS and YYNGEE. The DNA of the CDR3 is TGTGCCAGCAGCGTACGGGACTTAGAAAACAATGAGCAGTTCTTC. It specifies CASSVRDLENNEQFF. Drawing the rest from reference TRBV9 and TRBJ2-1, the complete variable domain is DSGVTQTPKHLITATGQRVTLRCSPRSGDLSVYWYQQSLDQGLQFLIQYYNGEERAKGNILERFSAQQFPDLHSELNLSSLELGDSALYFCASSVRDLENNEQFFGPGTRLTVL.

This clonotype was seen many times. This chain connects TRBV5-1 to TRBJ2-7; D is perhaps TRBD1 (5 bases). The V gene lost 0 bases and the J gene lost 5 bases, with 12 bases spanning the gap. The CDR3 is made up of 14 amino acids. Germline V gene sequence: CDR1 SGHRS, CDR2 YFSETQ. The CDR3 bases are TGCGCCAGCAGCTTGGCCAGGGCAGCCAACGAGCAGTACTTC. Translated: CASSLARAANEQYF.

Concerning this clonotype itself: This may be a read error: a much more frequent sequence differs by one nucleotide. The J gene is TRBJ2-1, the V gene TRBV10-3; 7 bases map to TRBD2. The length of the CDR3 is 12 residues. CDR1 and CDR2 (germline): ENHRY, SYGVKD. The CDR3 bases are TGTGCCATCCGCGGGGACTACAATGAGCAGTCCTTC. Translation: CAIRGDYNEQSF.

Regarding this clonotype: Since a much larger clone is just one base distant, this may be a read error. The chain carries TRBV5-1 and TRBJ2-5; 9 bases are a match to TRBD1. Germline values: CDR1 SGHRS, CDR2 YFSETQ. The CDR3 consists of 14 residues. CDR3 DNA: TGCGCCAGCAGTTTCGGGACAGGGAGAGAGACCCAGTCCTTC. Protein: CASSFGTGRETQSF.

There are many counts of this clonotype. The V and J genes are TRBV29-1 and TRBJ2-1; 10 positions match TRBD2. The V gene's germline CDR1 is SQVTM and CDR2 ANQGSEA. V lost 5 bases to trimming and J lost 3 bases; unmatched junction nucleotides: 16. The CDR3 totals 18 residues. The CDR3 bases are TGCAGCGTTTTAGGTCTAGCGGGAGTCGGGGCGGACTACAATGAGCAGTTCTTC. This gives the protein CSVLGLAGVGADYNEQFF.

The V call is TRBV20-1, the J call TRBJ1-1; no clear D gene. Germline V gene data show CDR1 as DFQATT and CDR2 as SNEGSKA (reference sequence). Trimming cost V 3 bases and J 5 bases, with 16 bases left between them. This CDR3 comprises 14 residues. In DNA form, the CDR3 reads TGCAGTGCTAGGACTGTCGCGGGAGGTACTGAAGCTTTCTTT. Its translation is CSARTVAGGTEAFF.

The chain uses TRBV6-1 and TRBJ2-7, with TRBD1 matching over 8 bases. Per the germline V gene, CDR1 is MNHNS and CDR2 is SASEGT. V shed 0 bases, J shed 4 bases, and the junction held 11 bases outside the gene matches. The CDR3 is made up of 17 amino acids. The CDR3 loop is CASSEARRGQGAYEQYF. CDR3 sequence (DNA): TGTGCCAGCAGTGAAGCCCGGAGAGGGCAGGGGGCTTACGAGCAGTACTTC.

V is TRBV7-7 and J is TRBJ2-7; tentatively, D is TRBD2 (6 bases). V lost 4 bases and J 7 bases, leaving 8 bases between the germline ends. This CDR3 spans 11 amino acids. Germline V gene sequence: CDR1 SSHAT, CDR2 FNYEAQ (reference sequence). The CDR3 protein is CASSSGEEQYF. Written as DNA, the CDR3 is TGTGCCAGCAGCTCGGGGGAGGAGCAGTACTTC. The full variable domain, in which reference TRBV7-7 and TRBJ2-7 provide the parts outside the CDR3, is GAGVSQSPRYKVTKRGQDVTLRCDPISSHATLYWYQQALGQGPEFLTYFNYEAQPDKSGLPSDRFSAERPEGSISTLTIQRTEQRDSAMYRCASSSGEEQYFGPGTRLTVT.

This clonotype was detected many times. The chain uses TRBV20-1 and TRBJ2-1; D is possibly TRBD1 (6 bases). The CDR3 sequence is 16 residues long. The germline gives CDR1 DFQATT, CDR2 SNEGSKA (reference sequence). V lost 4 bases, J lost 1 base, and 17 bases lay in between. The CDR3, as DNA: TGCAGTGCTAACCCATACAGGGAAAAGTCCTACAATGAGCAGTTCTTC. Amino acid sequence: CSANPYREKSYNEQFF.

Details on this clonotype: A much more abundant neighbour one base away suggests this may be a read error. The chain is built from TRBV20-1 and TRBJ2-1; D perhaps matches TRBD2 (5 bases). The CDR3 runs to 12 residues. In germline, CDR1 is DFQATT, CDR2 SNEGSKA (reference sequence). The CDR3 is CGARGWRDEQFF. In DNA form, the CDR3 reads TGCGGTGCTAGAGGATGGCGGGATGAGCAGTTCTTC.

V gene TRBV12-3 or TRBV12-4 combines with J gene TRBJ1-1; unclear D gene. V lost 2 bases, J lost 1 base, and 8 bases lay in between. This CDR3 is built from 14 residues. DNA for the CDR3: TGTGCCAGCAGTTTAACTGAGGCGAACACTGAAGCTTTCTTT. It yields the protein CASSLTEANTEAFF.